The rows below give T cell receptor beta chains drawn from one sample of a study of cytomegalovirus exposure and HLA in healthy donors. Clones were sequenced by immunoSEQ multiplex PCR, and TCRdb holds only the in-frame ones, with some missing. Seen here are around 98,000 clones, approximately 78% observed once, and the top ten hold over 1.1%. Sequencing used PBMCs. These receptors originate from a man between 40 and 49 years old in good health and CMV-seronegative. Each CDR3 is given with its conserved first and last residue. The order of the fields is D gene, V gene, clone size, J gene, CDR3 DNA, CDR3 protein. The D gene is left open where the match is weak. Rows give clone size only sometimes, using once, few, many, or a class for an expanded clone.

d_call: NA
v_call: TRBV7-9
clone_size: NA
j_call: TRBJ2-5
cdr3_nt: TGTGCCAGCAGGAAAAGCCGAGAGACCCAGTACTTC
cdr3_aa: CASRKSRETQYF

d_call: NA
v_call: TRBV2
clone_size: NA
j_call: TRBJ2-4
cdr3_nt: TGTGCCAGCAGTGTACAGGGCTTTTTGCACTTC
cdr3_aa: CASSVQGFLHF

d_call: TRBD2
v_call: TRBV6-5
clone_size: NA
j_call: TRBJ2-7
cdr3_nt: TGTGCCAGCACCGAGCCTAGCGGGGGGTCGGGCGAGCAGTACTTC
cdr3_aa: CASTEPSGGSGEQYF

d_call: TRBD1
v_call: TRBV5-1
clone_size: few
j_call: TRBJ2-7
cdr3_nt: TGCGCCAGCTCCCTTAGACAGGGTGCCTACGAGCAGTACTTC
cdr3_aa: CASSLRQGAYEQYF

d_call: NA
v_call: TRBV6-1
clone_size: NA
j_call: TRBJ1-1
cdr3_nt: TGTGCCAGCAGTGAAGTGAGGGTTTATGGAGCTTTCTTT
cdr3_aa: CASSEVRVYGAFF

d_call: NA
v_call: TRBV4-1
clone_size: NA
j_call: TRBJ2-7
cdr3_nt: TGCGCCAGCAGCCAAGAACGCCTAGCGAGATACGAGCAGTACTTC
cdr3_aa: CASSQERLARYEQYF

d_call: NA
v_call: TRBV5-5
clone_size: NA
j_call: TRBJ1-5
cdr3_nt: TGTGCCAGCAGCTTGGGGGTGGGCTACCGGGGTCAGCCCCAGCATTTT
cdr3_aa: CASSLGVGYRGQPQHF

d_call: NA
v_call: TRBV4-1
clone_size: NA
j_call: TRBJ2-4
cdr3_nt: TGCGCCAGCAGCCAAGTACCTCAGGGGTTGATTCAGTACTTC
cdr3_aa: CASSQVPQGLIQYF

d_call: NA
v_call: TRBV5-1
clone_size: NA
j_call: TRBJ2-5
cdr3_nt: TGCGCCAGCAGCTTGGTTGGCAGGGTTAAAGAGACCCAGTACTTC
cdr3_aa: CASSLVGRVKETQYF

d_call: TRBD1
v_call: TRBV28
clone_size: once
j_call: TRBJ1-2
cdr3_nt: TGTGCCAGCAGGGACAGGGGCCAGTATGGCTACACCTTC
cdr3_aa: CASRDRGQYGYTF

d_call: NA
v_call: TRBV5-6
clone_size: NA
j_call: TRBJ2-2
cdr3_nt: TGTGCCAGCAGCTTGGTCGGGGGCACCGGGGAGCTGTTTTTT
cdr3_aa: CASSLVGGTGELFF